Listed here are 2 T cell receptor beta chains from one sample, sequenced in a study of blood T cell repertoires in COVID-19. Libraries were prepared by immunoSEQ multiplex PCR; TCRdb keeps only in-frame clonotypes and omits some of them. Here the sample spans 290,000 or so clones, 85% being singletons. Sequenced material: peripheral blood. These receptors came from a man between 50 and 59 years old with active or convalescent COVID-19.

V is TRBV3-1 (or the pseudogene TRBV3-2) and J is TRBJ2-2; no definite D call. From germline, CDR1 is LGHDT and CDR2 YNNKEL (reference sequence). V was shortened by 0 bases and J by 7 bases, with 6 bases between the two germline ends. The CDR3 runs to 13 residues. The CDR3 region has the DNA TGTGCCAGCAGCCAAGAGCATAGCGGGGAGCTGTTTTTT. It specifies CASSQEHSGELFF.

This sequence joins TRBV2 and TRBJ2-7; possible D gene TRBD2, 6 bases. CDR3 length equals 13 residues. The V and J ends lost 6 bases and 7 bases respectively, with 16 bases between them. CDR1 is SNHLY, CDR2 FYNNEI, per germline. This CDR3 reads CASRSGTRGEQYF. The CDR3 DNA reads TGTGCCAGCAGATCGGGGACCCGGGGGGAGCAGTACTTC.